This TCR beta chain was retrieved from a study of cytomegalovirus exposure and HLA in healthy donors. Study outcomes and limitations: In a later analysis, TCR beta V- and J-gene trimming was associated with a missense DCLRE1C variant. Most observed TCR sequences were rare, whereas some public TCRs were detected in many donors. Available immune exposure information covered CMV serostatus only.

Worth noting for this clone: No antigen is known for it.

Primers for the PCR totalled 60 Vbeta and 13 Jbeta. The protocol was immunoSEQ multiplex PCR, while the TCRdb copy is restricted to in-frame clones and leaves out a portion. This table holds 100,000 to 150,000 clones, 70% to 85% found once. The CDR3 has 14 residues. Germline V lookup: CDR1 SGHNT, CDR2 YYREEE (reference sequence). V dropped 5 bases and J dropped 8; count of bases not matched to a gene: 7. This chain uses TRBV5-4 with TRBJ2-1; TRBD2 aligns across 10 bases. Source material: PBMCs. This receptor was taken from a woman aged 50 to 60 in good health and CMV-seronegative. This chain's CDR3 is CASRPSGRADEQFF. CDR3 in DNA: TGTGCCAGCAGACCTAGCGGGAGAGCCGATGAGCAGTTCTTC.